Below, one T cell receptor (beta chain) is given with its context. The data are from a study of blood T cell repertoires in COVID-19. How the authors handled the data: Amplification of reference gene primers provided the estimated nucleated cell counts. Repertoires were generated with immunoSEQ multiplex PCR, while TCRdb's copy carries only in-frame clones and drops some. V, J and clone size are taken as reported in that table, and D and trimming were inferred from the DNA itself. In the table there are 200,000 to 250,000 clones, around 90% of which are singletons. Among Cohort 3 donors, those recovered had two negative PCRs, clearance, or symptom resolution. The material sequenced was PBMCs or T cells enriched from blood (not recorded which). This TCR was sampled from a man aged 25 to 40 who had recovered from COVID-19.

CDR3 loop: CASSTGVELFF. CDR3 DNA: TGTGCCAGTAGTACAGGGGTTGAACTGTTTTTT. The genes are TRBV19 and TRBJ1-4, with D tentatively TRBD1 (6 bases). V was clipped by 4 bases and J by 12 bases, with 9 bases between them. There are 11 residues in the CDR3. CDR1 and CDR2 (germline): LNHDA, SQIVND (reference sequence).